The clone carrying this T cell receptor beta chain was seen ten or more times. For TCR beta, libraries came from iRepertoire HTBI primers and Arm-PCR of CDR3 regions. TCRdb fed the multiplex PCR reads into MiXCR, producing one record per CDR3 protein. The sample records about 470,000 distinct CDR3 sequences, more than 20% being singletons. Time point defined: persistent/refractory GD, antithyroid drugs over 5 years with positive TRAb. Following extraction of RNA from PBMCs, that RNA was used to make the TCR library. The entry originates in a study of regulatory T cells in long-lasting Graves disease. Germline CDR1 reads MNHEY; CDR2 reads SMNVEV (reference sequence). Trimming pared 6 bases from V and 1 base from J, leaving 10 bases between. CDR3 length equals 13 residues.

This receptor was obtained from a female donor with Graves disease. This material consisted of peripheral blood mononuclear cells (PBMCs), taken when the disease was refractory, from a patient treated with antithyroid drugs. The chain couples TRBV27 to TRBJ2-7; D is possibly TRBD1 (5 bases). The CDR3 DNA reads TGTGCCAGCAGAGACGACAGTTCCTACGAGCAGTACTTC. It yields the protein CASRDDSSYEQYF.